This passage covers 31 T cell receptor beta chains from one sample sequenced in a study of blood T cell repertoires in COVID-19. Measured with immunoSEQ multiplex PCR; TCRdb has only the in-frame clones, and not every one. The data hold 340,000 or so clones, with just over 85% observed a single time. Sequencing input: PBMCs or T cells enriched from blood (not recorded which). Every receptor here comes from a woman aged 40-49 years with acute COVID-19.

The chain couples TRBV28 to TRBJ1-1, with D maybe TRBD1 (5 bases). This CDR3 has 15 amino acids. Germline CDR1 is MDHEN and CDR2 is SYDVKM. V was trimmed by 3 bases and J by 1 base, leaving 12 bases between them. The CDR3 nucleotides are TGTGCCAGCAGTTTTTACGCAGGGCGGAACACTGAAGCTTTCTTT. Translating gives CASSFYAGRNTEAFF.

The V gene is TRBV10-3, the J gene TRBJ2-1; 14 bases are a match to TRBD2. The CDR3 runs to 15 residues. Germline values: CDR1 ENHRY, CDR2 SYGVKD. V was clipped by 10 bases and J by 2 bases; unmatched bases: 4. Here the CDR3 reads CATGTSGSPYNEQFF. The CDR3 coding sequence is TGTGCCACCGGGACTAGCGGGAGCCCCTACAATGAGCAGTTCTTC.

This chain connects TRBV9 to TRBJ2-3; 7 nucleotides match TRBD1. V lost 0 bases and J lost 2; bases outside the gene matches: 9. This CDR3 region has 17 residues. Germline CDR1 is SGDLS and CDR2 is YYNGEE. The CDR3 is CASSVGGGASPTDTQYF. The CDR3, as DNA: TGTGCCAGCAGCGTAGGAGGGGGCGCCTCCCCCACAGATACGCAGTATTTT.

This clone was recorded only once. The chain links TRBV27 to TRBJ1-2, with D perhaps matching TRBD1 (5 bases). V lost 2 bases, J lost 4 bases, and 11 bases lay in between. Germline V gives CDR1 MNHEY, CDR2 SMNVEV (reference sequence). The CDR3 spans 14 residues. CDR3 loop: CASSLNTGSYGYTF. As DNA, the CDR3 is TGTGCCAGCAGTTTAAACACAGGCAGCTATGGCTACACCTTC.

CDR3 amino acids: CASSPWGTGGNSPLHF. The CDR3 DNA is TGTGCCAGCAGTCCTTGGGGGACAGGAGGAAATTCACCCCTCCACTTT. The chain couples TRBV7-9 to TRBJ1-6; 8 bases map to TRBD1. Per germline, CDR1 SEHNR and CDR2 FQNEAQ (reference sequence). The CDR3 contains 16 residues. Trimming cost V 6 bases and J 7 bases; bases outside gene matches: 11. Using reference TRBV7-9 and TRBJ1-6 for the parts outside the CDR3, the full variable domain is DTGVSQNPRHKITKRGQNVTFRCDPISEHNRLYWYRQTLGQGPEFLTYFQNEAQLEKSRLLSDRFSAERPKGSFSTLEIQRTEQGDSAMYLCASSPWGTGGNSPLHFGNGTRLTVT.

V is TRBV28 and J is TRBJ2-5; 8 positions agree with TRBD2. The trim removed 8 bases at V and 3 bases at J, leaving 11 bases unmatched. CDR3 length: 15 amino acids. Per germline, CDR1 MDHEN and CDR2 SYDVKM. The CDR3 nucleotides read TGTGCCAGCGTAATGTCGGGGGGGTCCAAAGAGACCCAGTACTTC. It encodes CASVMSGGSKETQYF.

CDR3 loop: CASSSGGMWNEQFF. The DNA of the CDR3 is TGTGCCAGCAGCTCGGGGGGGATGTGGAATGAGCAGTTCTTC. The genes are TRBV7-3 and TRBJ2-1; 8 nucleotides agree with TRBD2. Germline V gives CDR1 SGHTA, CDR2 FQGTGA. V trimming: 4 bases; J trimming: 7 bases; junction bases outside the gene matches: 6. This CDR3 region has 14 residues.

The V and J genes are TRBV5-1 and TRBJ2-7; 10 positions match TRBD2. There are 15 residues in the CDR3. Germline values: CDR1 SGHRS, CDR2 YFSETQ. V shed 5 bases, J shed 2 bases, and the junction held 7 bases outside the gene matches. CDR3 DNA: TGCGCCAGCAGTGGTACTAGCGGGGCTACCTACGAGCAGTACTTC. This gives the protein CASSGTSGATYEQYF.

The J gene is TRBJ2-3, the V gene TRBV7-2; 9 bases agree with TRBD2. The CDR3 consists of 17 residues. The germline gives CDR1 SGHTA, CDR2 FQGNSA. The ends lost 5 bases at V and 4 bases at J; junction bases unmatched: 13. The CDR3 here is CASSKTPGGGAADTQYF. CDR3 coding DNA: TGTGCCAGCAGCAAAACCCCTGGCGGGGGGGCCGCAGATACGCAGTATTTT. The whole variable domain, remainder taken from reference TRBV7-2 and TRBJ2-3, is GAGVSQSPSNKVTEKGKDVELRCDPISGHTALYWYRQSLGQGLEFLIYFQGNSAPDKSGLPSDRFSAERTGGSVSTLTIQRTQQEDSAVYLCASSKTPGGGAADTQYFGPGTRLTVL.

The CDR3 loop is CASSLGTSSDLVQETQYF. The DNA of the CDR3 is TGTGCCAGCAGCTTGGGGACTAGCTCGGATCTCGTCCAAGAGACCCAGTACTTC. The chain uses TRBV5-4 and TRBJ2-5; 8 nucleotides align to TRBD2. The V gene end was trimmed by 0 bases and the J gene end by 1 base; junction bases not matched to a gene: 11. The germline gives CDR1 SGHNT, CDR2 YYREEE (reference sequence). The CDR3 consists of 18 residues.

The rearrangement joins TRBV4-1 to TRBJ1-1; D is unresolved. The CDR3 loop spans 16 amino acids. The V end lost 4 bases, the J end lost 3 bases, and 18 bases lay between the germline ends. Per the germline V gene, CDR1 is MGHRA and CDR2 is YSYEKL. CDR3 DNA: TGCGCCAGCAGCCGTTTTCCCTCCACCGGAGACACTGAAGCTTTCTTT. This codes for CASSRFPSTGDTEAFF.

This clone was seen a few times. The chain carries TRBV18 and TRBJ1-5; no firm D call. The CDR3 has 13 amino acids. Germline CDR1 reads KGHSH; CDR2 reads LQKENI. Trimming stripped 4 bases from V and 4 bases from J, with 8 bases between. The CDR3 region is CASSQEGNQPQHF. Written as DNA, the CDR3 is TGTGCCAGCTCACAGGAGGGAAATCAGCCCCAGCATTTT.

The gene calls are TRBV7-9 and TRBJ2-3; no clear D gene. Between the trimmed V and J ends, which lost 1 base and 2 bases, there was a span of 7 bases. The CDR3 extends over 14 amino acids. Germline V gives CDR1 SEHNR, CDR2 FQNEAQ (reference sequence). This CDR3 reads CASSLDSFTDTQYF. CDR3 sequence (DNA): TGTGCCAGCAGCTTAGACTCCTTCACAGATACGCAGTATTTT.

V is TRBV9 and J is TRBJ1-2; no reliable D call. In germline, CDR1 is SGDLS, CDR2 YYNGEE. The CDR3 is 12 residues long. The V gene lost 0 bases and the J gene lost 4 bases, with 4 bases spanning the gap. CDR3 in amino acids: CASSVGGYGYTF. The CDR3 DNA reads TGTGCCAGCAGCGTAGGCGGCTATGGCTACACCTTC.

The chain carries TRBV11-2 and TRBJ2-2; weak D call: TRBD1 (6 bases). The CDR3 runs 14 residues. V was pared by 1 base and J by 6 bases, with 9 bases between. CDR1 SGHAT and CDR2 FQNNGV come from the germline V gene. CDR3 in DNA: TGTGCCAGCAGCTTAGTACACAGGGCCGGGGAGCTGTTTTTT. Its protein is CASSLVHRAGELFF.

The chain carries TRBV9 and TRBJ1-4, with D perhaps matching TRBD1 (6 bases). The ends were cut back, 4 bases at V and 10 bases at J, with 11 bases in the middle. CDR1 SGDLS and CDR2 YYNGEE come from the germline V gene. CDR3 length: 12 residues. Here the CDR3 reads CASSPQGGKLFF. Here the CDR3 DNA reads TGTGCCAGCAGCCCACAGGGCGGAAAACTGTTTTTT.

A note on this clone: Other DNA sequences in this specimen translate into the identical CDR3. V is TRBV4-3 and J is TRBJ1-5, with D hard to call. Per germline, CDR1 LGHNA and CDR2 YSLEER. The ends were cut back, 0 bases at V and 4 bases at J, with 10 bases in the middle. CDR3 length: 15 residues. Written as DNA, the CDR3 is TGCGCCAGCAGCCAAGATCGCGGTCTTAATCAGCCCCAGCATTTT. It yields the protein CASSQDRGLNQPQHF.

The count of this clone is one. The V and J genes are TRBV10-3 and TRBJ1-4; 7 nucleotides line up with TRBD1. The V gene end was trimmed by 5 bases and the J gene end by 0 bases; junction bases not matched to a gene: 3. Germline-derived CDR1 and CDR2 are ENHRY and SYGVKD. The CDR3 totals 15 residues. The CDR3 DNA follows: TGTGCCATCAGTAAGGGGGCTACAACTAATGAAAAACTGTTTTTT. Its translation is CAISKGATTNEKLFF.

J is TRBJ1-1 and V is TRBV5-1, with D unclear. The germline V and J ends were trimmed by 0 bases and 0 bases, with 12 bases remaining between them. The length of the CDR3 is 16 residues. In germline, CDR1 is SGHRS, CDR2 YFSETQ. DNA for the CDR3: TGCGCCAGCAGCTTGGAGAGGCAGAGGATGAACACTGAAGCTTTCTTT. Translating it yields CASSLERQRMNTEAFF.

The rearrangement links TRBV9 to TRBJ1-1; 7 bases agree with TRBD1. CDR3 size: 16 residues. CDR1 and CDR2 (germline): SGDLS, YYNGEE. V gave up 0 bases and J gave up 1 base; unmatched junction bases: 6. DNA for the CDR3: TGTGCCAGCAGCGTAGCTGTAGGACAGGCGAACACTGAAGCTTTCTTT. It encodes CASSVAVGQANTEAFF.

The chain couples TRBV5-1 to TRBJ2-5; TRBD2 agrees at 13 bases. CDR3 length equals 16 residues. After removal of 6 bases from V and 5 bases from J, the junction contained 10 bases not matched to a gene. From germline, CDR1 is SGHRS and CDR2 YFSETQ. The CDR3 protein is CASTETSGGAYETQYF. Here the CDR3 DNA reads TGCGCCAGCACAGAAACTAGCGGGGGGGCCTATGAGACCCAGTACTTC.

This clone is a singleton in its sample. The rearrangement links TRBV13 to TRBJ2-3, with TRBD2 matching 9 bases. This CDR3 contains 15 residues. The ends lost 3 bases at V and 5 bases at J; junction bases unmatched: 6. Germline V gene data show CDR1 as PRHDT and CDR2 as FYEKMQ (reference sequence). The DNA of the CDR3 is TGTGCCAGCAGCTTGCCTAGCGGGGAGGGAGATACGCAGTATTTT. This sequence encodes CASSLPSGEGDTQYF.

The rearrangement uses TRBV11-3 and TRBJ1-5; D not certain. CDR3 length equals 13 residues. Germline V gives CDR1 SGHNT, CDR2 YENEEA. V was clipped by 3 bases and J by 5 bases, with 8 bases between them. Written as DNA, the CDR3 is TGTGCCAGCAGCTTCTACGGAGATCAGCCCCAGCATTTT. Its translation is CASSFYGDQPQHF.

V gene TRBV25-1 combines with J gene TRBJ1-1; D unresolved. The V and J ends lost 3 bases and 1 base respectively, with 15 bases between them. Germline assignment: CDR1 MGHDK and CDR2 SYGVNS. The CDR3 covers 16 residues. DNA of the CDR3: TGTGCCAGCAGTGACCCCGCTCGCACCGGGAACACTGAAGCTTTCTTT. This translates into CASSDPARTGNTEAFF.

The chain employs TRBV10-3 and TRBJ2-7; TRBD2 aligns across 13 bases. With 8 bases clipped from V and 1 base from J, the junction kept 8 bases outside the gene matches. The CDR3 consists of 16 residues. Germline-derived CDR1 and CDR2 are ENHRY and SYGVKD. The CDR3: CAIGYGLAGDSYEQYF. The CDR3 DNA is TGTGCCATCGGATACGGACTAGCGGGAGATTCCTACGAGCAGTACTTC.

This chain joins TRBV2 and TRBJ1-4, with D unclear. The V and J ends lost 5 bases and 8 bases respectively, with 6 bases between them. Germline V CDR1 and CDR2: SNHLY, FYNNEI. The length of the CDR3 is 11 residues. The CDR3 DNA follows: TGTGCCAGCAGTCGGGTGGAAAAACTGTTTTTT. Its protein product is CASSRVEKLFF. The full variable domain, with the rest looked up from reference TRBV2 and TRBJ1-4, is EPEVTQTPSHQVTQMGQEVILRCVPISNHLYFYWYRQILGQKVEFLVSFYNNEISEKSEIFDDQFSVERPDGSNFTLKIRSTKLEDSAMYFCASSRVEKLFFGSGTQLSVL.

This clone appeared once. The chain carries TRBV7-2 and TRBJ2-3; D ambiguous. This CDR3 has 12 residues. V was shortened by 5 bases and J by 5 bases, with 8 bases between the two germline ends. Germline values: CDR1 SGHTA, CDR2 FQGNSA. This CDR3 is CASSKTGDTQYF. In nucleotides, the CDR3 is TGTGCCAGCAGCAAAACGGGAGATACGCAGTATTTT.

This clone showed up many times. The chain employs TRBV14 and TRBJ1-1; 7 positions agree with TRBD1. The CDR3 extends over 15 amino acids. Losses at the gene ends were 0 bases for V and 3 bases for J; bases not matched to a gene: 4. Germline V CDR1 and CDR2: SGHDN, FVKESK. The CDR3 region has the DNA TGTGCCAGCAGCCAAGAGACAGGGTGGGACACTGAAGCTTTCTTT. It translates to CASSQETGWDTEAFF.

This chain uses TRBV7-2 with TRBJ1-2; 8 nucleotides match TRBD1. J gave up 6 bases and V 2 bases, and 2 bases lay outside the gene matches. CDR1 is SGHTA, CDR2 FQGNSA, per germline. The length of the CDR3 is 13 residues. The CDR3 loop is CASSLRQGNGYTF. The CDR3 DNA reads TGTGCCAGCAGCTTAAGACAGGGGAATGGCTACACCTTC.

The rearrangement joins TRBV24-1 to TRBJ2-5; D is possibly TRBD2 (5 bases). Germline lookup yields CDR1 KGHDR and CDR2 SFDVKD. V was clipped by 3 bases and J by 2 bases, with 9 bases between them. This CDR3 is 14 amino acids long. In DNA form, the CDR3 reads TGTGCCACCAGTGATCCCGGGATTCAAGAGACCCAGTACTTC. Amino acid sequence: CATSDPGIQETQYF.

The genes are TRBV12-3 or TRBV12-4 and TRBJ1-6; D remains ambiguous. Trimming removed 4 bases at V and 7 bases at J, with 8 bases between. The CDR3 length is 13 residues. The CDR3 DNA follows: TGTGCCAGCAGTTCTGGCATCAATTCACCCCTCCACTTT. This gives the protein CASSSGINSPLHF.